Each of the 14 T cell receptor beta chains below was sequenced from the same sample in a study of T-cell reconstitution after alpha-beta-depleted transplantation in children. TCRbeta library preparation incorporated unique molecular identifiers. In TCRdb, the PCR reads were re-called with MiXCR into one record per CDR3 protein. The sample shows about 350,000 distinct CDR3 sequences, 15% to 20% of them seen only once. Here the sequenced sample was PBMCs, mostly from graft donor cells, taken 360 days after TCRalphabeta/CD19-depleted stem cell transplant. These receptors were obtained from a male patient between 2 and 15 years old who had a stem cell transplant for acute lymphoblastic leukemia, so the T cells may come from the graft donor.

The chain is built from TRBV9 and TRBJ2-7; 9 nucleotides line up with TRBD2. V trimming: 2 bases; J trimming: 7 bases; junction bases outside the gene matches: 19. The CDR3 extends over 18 amino acids. Germline loops: CDR1 SGDLS, CDR2 YYNGEE. CDR3 loop: CASSVVAPRTSEASEQYF. The CDR3 DNA reads TGTGCCAGCAGCGTCGTAGCCCCAAGGACTAGCGAGGCATCTGAGCAGTACTTC.

The V call is TRBV28, the J call TRBJ2-5, with 7 bases aligning to TRBD2. With 5 bases clipped from V and 5 bases from J, the junction kept 8 bases outside the gene matches. Germline assignment: CDR1 MDHEN and CDR2 SYDVKM. The CDR3 spans 14 residues. The DNA for the CDR3 is TGTGCCAGCAGTCCCGAGCGGGGCCGGGAGACCCAGTACTTC. Its translation: CASSPERGRETQYF.

The count of this clonotype is one. The rearrangement joins TRBV9 to TRBJ1-2; D gene unclear. CDR1 and CDR2 from the germline V gene are SGDLS and YYNGEE. The CDR3 consists of 17 residues. Deletions cut 3 bases from V and 2 bases from J, with 20 bases between. CDR3 DNA sequence: TGTGCCAGCAGCGCCTCCGTAGAGCCGGGTTTAAACTATGGCTACACCTTC. This sequence encodes CASSASVEPGLNYGYTF. The whole variable domain, remainder taken from reference TRBV9 and TRBJ1-2, is DSGVTQTPKHLITATGQRVTLRCSPRSGDLSVYWYQQSLDQGLQFLIQYYNGEERAKGNILERFSAQQFPDLHSELNLSSLELGDSALYFCASSASVEPGLNYGYTFGSGTRLTVV.

The rearrangement links TRBV9 to TRBJ2-7, with a weak D call TRBD2 (6 bases). CDR1 and CDR2 from the germline V gene are SGDLS and YYNGEE. Trimming left V 7 bases short and J 5 bases short, with 16 bases between. The CDR3 spans 13 residues. The DNA of the CDR3 is TGTGCCAGCGGCGGCGGGAATTGGAACGAGCAGTACTTC. It specifies CASGGGNWNEQYF.

V and J are TRBV6-5 and TRBJ2-2; D call uncertain. Trimming took off 5 bases at V and 8 bases at J, with 6 bases between the two ends. The CDR3 length is 11 residues. CDR1 is MNHEY, CDR2 SVGAGI, per germline. The CDR3 nucleotides are TGTGCCAGCAGTAAAGTGGGGGAGCTGTTTTTT. Protein product: CASSKVGELFF.

The J gene is TRBJ2-5, the V gene TRBV12-3 or TRBV12-4, with D possibly matching TRBD2 (6 bases). With 5 bases removed from V and 5 bases from J, the gap between germline ends came to 15 bases. The CDR3 sequence is 14 residues long. For the CDR3, the DNA is TGTGCCAGCAGTGTGATGGCGGGAAGGGAGACCCAGTACTTC. Protein product: CASSVMAGRETQYF.

The table lists this clonotype with a few counts. The J gene is TRBJ2-3, the V gene TRBV12-3 or TRBV12-4; D unclear. CDR3 size: 14 residues. The V and J ends lost 2 bases and 1 base respectively, with 7 bases between them. CDR3: CASSLWEGTDTQYF. The DNA for the CDR3 is TGTGCCAGCAGTTTATGGGAAGGCACAGATACGCAGTATTTT.

The rearrangement joins TRBV6-1 to TRBJ1-3, with 8 bases matching TRBD1. This CDR3 has 19 residues. The germline V gene encodes CDR1 MNHNS and CDR2 SASEGT. J gave up 2 bases and V 2 bases, and 14 bases lay outside the gene matches. The CDR3, as DNA: TGTGCCAGCAGTGAAACAGGGGGTACCGGACTGAGTACTGGAAACACCATATATTTT. Translated, it gives CASSETGGTGLSTGNTIYF.

This clonotype has only a few counts. The chain combines TRBV27 with TRBJ2-7; D not resolved. CDR1 is MNHEY, CDR2 SMNVEV, per germline (reference sequence). The CDR3 runs to 14 residues. V dropped 6 bases and J dropped 1 base, with 13 bases sitting between them. The CDR3 DNA reads as TGTGCCAGCAGGGAGACATATAGATCCTACGAGCAGTACTTC. As protein: CASRETYRSYEQYF.

This clonotype was seen at least ten times. The chain carries TRBV7-9 and TRBJ2-7, with 7 bases identical to TRBD2. V was clipped by 5 bases and J by 0 bases; unmatched bases: 4. Germline CDR1 reads SEHNR; CDR2 reads FQNEAQ (reference sequence). This CDR3 comprises 14 residues. The CDR3 region is CASSGRTSSYEQYF. In nucleotides, the CDR3 is TGTGCCAGCAGCGGTCGGACTAGCTCCTACGAGCAGTACTTC.

This clonotype was counted only a few times. The chain joins TRBV7-9 to TRBJ1-1, with D uncertain. The CDR3 sequence is 14 residues long. The V end was cut by 5 bases, the J end by 2 bases, with 12 bases between. CDR1 and CDR2 from the germline V gene are SEHNR and FQNEAQ (reference sequence). This chain's CDR3 is CASSPHPGNTEAFF. CDR3 coding DNA: TGTGCCAGCAGCCCTCACCCGGGCAACACTGAAGCTTTCTTT.

The sample holds many counts of this clonotype. V and J are TRBV12-3 or TRBV12-4 and TRBJ2-5; D is possibly TRBD2 (6 bases). The CDR3 loop spans 15 amino acids. V was trimmed by 1 base and J by 2 bases, leaving 11 bases between them. The CDR3: CASSLGGRRQETQYF. The CDR3 nucleotides are TGTGCCAGCAGTTTAGGGGGGAGGCGACAAGAGACCCAGTACTTC.

V gene TRBV6-5 combines with J gene TRBJ2-5; 7 nucleotides match TRBD1. CDR3 size: 17 residues. With V trimmed by 2 bases and J by 2 bases, 11 bases remained unmatched. Germline V lookup: CDR1 MNHEY, CDR2 SVGAGI. CDR3 protein: CASSYITGAGVQETQYF. The DNA of the CDR3 is TGTGCCAGCAGTTACATAACAGGGGCTGGGGTGCAAGAGACCCAGTACTTC.

The chain carries TRBV7-2 and TRBJ2-3; 8 positions match TRBD2. Unmatched junction bases numbered 11, after V lost 6 bases and J lost 3 bases. This CDR3 has 16 amino acids. Per the germline V gene, CDR1 is SGHTA and CDR2 is FQGNSA. The CDR3 spells CASRKGVGTSTDTQYF. DNA of the CDR3: TGTGCCAGCAGGAAAGGAGTAGGGACTAGTACAGATACGCAGTATTTT.